This T cell receptor (beta chain) was found in a study of T cell responses to AZD1222 COVID-19 vaccine (dated by TCRdb to about 2021). Background for the entire study: AZD1222 recipients with second doses at about 4 weeks or about 12 weeks were pooled, because spike-specific TCR depth and breadth did not differ between schedules. Trial participants were enrolled by age into subgroups of 18-55, 56-69 and 70-plus years, and about 150, 27 and 61 TCR-sequenced participants, respectively, were included in these subgroups. A total of 233 trial participants underwent TCR sequencing, of whom about 200 had received two doses of AZD1222 and about 25 had received two doses of the MenACWY control vaccine.

Points on this clone: This receptor's antigen is unknown. No per-base quality is available; no much larger clone lies one base away.

Germline trimming amounts to 6 bases on V and 0 bases on J, with 12 as the count of junction bases outside the gene matches. The CDR3, cysteine through phenylalanine, is 16 amino acids long. Only CDR3 DNA is held: 48 bases, read in frame from base 1. Reading the germline V gene gives CDR1 SQVTM and CDR2 ANQGSEA. The CDR3 regions of human TCRbeta chains were analyzed by immunosequencing. The study's own analysis went as follows. Repertoire TCRs were checked for matches against a reference library of SARS-CoV-2-specific TCRs that had been generated using the MIRA antigen-specificity platform. Breadth was defined as the fraction of unique TCRs that were SARS-CoV-2-associated. Depth was defined as the fraction of total T cells that were SARS-CoV-2-associated. Using the MIRA data, every spike-specific TCR was mapped to the spike region that the TCR reacted to and assigned to either a CD4 or a CD8 class. Log10-transformed breadth and depth values were compared by one-way ANOVA with Sidak's multiple comparisons tests. In TCRdb, the immuneACCESS table is reduced to in-frame sequences with V and J assigned. These tables do not hold every clone; where another copy was compared, an unresolved V gene accounts for under half, and the others remain unexplained. From that table come the V and J calls and clone size; the DNA was used to work out D and trimming. The sample has roughly 93,000 clones on record, 89% of them singletons. 1.6% of the sample is taken by the ten largest.

The paper's findings and limits, for the study overall: Nearly half of unique spike-specific TCRs reportedly recognized epitopes outside regions mutated in the B.1.351 and B.1.1.7 variants. The whole spike protein was spanned by vaccine-associated CD4 TCRs, and dominant responses were seen in regions 160-218 and 743-854. Spike-specific TCR breadth and depth rose significantly after two AZD1222 doses compared with day 0 and with MenACWY recipients. Only six AZD1222 recipients were SARS-CoV-2 seropositive at baseline, limiting conclusions about previously exposed vaccinees. Because no samples from the day 14 peak response were available, repertoires could be characterized only after the peak T cell response. Participants were mostly white British, with more females than males. The authors suggested clonal diversity may have been underestimated. In the small 56-69-year group, the increase in depth fell short of significance, most likely because of low power.

The time point label on this specimen signifies: baseline before first vaccination. The vaccinee samples were drawn from two UK trials, COV001 and COV002, one of which was a single-blind randomized controlled phase 2/3 trial testing AZD1222 (ChAdOx1 nCoV-19) in healthy adults. For TCRbeta chain sequencing, PBMC samples from trial participants were taken at day 0 and at day 28 after the second dose. Sequenced material: peripheral blood, taken on day 0 of AZD1222 vaccination. The sequence was collected from an adult in good health. This receptor chain uses TRBV29-1 and TRBJ2-3; 7 bases in the junction line up with TRBD2. CDR3 sequence: CSVPSGLAVSTDTQYF. The nucleotides are TGCAGCGTACCCTCGGGGCTAGCGGTTAGCACAGATACGCAGTATTTT.